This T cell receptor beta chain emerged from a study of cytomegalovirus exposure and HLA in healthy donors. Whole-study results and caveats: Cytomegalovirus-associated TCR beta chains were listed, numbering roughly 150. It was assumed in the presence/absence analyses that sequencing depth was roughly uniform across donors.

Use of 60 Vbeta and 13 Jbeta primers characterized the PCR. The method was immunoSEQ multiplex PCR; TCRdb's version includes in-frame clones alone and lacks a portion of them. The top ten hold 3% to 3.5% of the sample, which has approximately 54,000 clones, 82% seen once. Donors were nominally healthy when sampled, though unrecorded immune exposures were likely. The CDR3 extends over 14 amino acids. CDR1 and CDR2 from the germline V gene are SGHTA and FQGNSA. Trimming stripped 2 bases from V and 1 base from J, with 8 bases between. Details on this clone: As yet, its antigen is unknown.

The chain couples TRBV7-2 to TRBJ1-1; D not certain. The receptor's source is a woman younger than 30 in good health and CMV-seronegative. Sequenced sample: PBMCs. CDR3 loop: CASSLSQSNTEAFF. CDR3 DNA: TGTGCCAGCAGCTTAAGTCAGTCGAACACTGAAGCTTTCTTT.